This T cell receptor beta chain was documented in a study of technical replicates of blood from several donors. The germline V gene encodes CDR1 SSHAT and CDR2 FNYEAQ (reference sequence). Trimming pared 5 bases from V and 0 bases from J, leaving 11 bases between. The CDR3 is made up of 15 amino acids. The protocol was immunoSEQ multiplex PCR, while the TCRdb copy is restricted to in-frame clones and leaves out a portion. There are almost 70,000 clones in the sample; approximately 93% occur only once, and 4.7% lies in the top ten. Sequencing input: PBMCs. This chain joins TRBV7-7 and TRBJ2-1, with D tentatively TRBD2 (5 bases). The sequence derives from a human donor in good health. Some clones in this sample may be carry-over from other donors' samples. The CDR3 sequence is CASSLGEGSYNEQFF. In nucleotides, the CDR3 is TGTGCCAGCAGCCTGGGAGAGGGCTCCTACAATGAGCAGTTCTTC.